This TCR beta chain emerged from a study of blood T cell repertoires in COVID-19. Study summary: The United States, Italy and Spain provided the acute and convalescent COVID-19 samples. PBMCs, B-cell-depleted T cells, or T cells were the source of the cDNA or gDNA that made up the material.

Seattle's enrolled individuals joined amid active infection and were then monitored longitudinally. In the authors' methods: The authors estimated nucleated cell counts from reference gene primer amplification. Assay: immunoSEQ multiplex PCR; the TCRdb copy retains only in-frame clones and omits some. V and J calls and clone size come straight from that table; D and trimming were deduced from the DNA. The sample has about 150,000 clones; around four fifths are singletons. The V gene's germline CDR1 is MNHNS and CDR2 SASEGT. Unmatched junction bases numbered 8, after V lost 1 base and J lost 3 bases. The CDR3 totals 17 residues.

The source of this sequence is a woman of 80 years or more with COVID-19, enrolled during active disease. The V gene is TRBV6-1, the J gene TRBJ2-7; 11 nucleotides line up with TRBD2. The sample consisted of peripheral blood. This CDR3 is CASSEGPAGTSGYEQYF. In nucleotides, the CDR3 is TGTGCCAGCAGTGAAGGGCCGGCCGGGACTAGCGGCTACGAGCAGTACTTC.